This is a list of T cell receptor beta chains from one sample in a study of OX40 agonist ivuxolimab in advanced cancers. TCRdb's table, derived via immunoSEQ multiplex PCR, lists solely in-frame clones and lacks some. Of 60,000 to 65,000 clones in the sample, about 91% are singletons; the top ten hold 10% to 15%. Sequences were derived from CD4+ or CD8+ T cells sorted from blood, sampled in a trial of the OX40 agonist ivuxolimab. These receptors came from an adult with an advanced solid tumor such as melanoma, head and neck, liver or kidney cancer. The CDR3 runs from the conserved cysteine through the conserved F or W. Each record gives: V gene, clone size, D gene, J gene, CDR3 DNA, CDR3 protein. The D gene is left open where the match is weak. Only some rows state a clone size, as once, few, many or a class for expanded clones.

TRBV27	.	.	TRBJ2-7	TGTGCCAGCAGTTTAAGTGGACACCCGACCTACGAGCAGTACTTC	CASSLSGHPTYEQYF
TRBV5-5	.	TRBD1	TRBJ1-2	TGTGCCAGCAGCTTAGGACAGGGGTGGTACACCTTC	CASSLGQGWYTF
TRBV7-9	once	.	TRBJ2-7	TGTGCCAGCAGCTTAGGGGAGGACGGCGAGCAGTACTTC	CASSLGEDGEQYF
TRBV7-6	.	.	TRBJ2-5	TGTGCCAGCAGCTTAGAACCGACGGCCCAAGAGACCCAGTACTTC	CASSLEPTAQETQYF
TRBV10-3	.	.	TRBJ1-4	TGTGCCATCAGTGAGTCGGGGTCCTACAGGCCCAAAACCGAGGAACTGTTTTTT	CAISESGSYRPKTEELFF
TRBV6-6	.	TRBD1	TRBJ2-7	TGTGCCAGCAGTTTCGGACAGGGTAACGAGCAGTACTTC	CASSFGQGNEQYF
TRBV14	.	.	TRBJ2-7	TGTGCCAGCAGCCAAGTCTGGGAGCAGTACTTC	CASSQVWEQYF
TRBV27	.	TRBD1	TRBJ2-7	TGTGCCAGCAGCCCCGGGACAGGGGTCTCCTCCTACGAGCAGTACTTC	CASSPGTGVSSYEQYF
TRBV28	.	TRBD1	TRBJ2-7	TGTGCCAGCAGAAGGGACAGGGTAAGCTACGAGCAGTACTTC	CASRRDRVSYEQYF
TRBV27	.	.	TRBJ2-3	TGTGCCAGCAGTTTGATTTGGGGGTCGGCAGATACGCAGTATTTT	CASSLIWGSADTQYF
TRBV5-4	.	TRBD2	TRBJ2-3	TGTGCCAGCAGCTCAGATCCTAGCGGGAGGGCCATGGATACGCAGTATTTT	CASSSDPSGRAMDTQYF
TRBV29-1	.	.	TRBJ1-2	TGCAGCGTTCCAACATCTAACTATGGCTACACCTTC	CSVPTSNYGYTF
TRBV4-1	.	.	TRBJ2-7	TGCGCCAGCAGCCAAGAAGCCTGGCTAGTGGGCGAGCAGTACTTC	CASSQEAWLVGEQYF
TRBV7-9	.	.	TRBJ1-4	TGTGCCAGCAGCTTAGGTGTGGCAGGAGGAAATGAAAAACTGTTTTTT	CASSLGVAGGNEKLFF
TRBV15	.	TRBD2	TRBJ2-5	TGTGCCACCAGCAGTTCTAGACTAGCGGACCAAGAGACCCAGTACTTC	CATSSSRLADQETQYF
TRBV15	.	.	TRBJ1-1	TGTGCCACGCATTCAAGTTCCGGGGACGTCGGTACTGAAGCTTTCTTT	CATHSSSGDVGTEAFF
TRBV28	.	TRBD1	TRBJ2-3	TGTGCCAGCAGCCGAGGACAGGCCAGCACAGATACGCAGTATTTT	CASSRGQASTDTQYF
TRBV27	.	.	TRBJ1-5	TGTGCCAGCAGTCCCTGGTGGGGAGACGATAATAGCAATCAGCCCCAGCATTTT	CASSPWWGDDNSNQPQHF
TRBV7-9	.	TRBD2	TRBJ2-1	TGTGCCAGCAGCCCCCGCGAGGGACTAGCGGGAGCTTCCGAGCAGTTCTTC	CASSPREGLAGASEQFF
TRBV27	.	.	TRBJ2-6	TGTGCCAGCAGTTTAGCTGGGGCCAACGTCCTGACTTTC	CASSLAGANVLTF
TRBV7-2	once	TRBD2	TRBJ2-7	TGTGCCAGCAGCTCTAGAACTAGCGGGACTTCCTACGAGCAGTACTTC	CASSSRTSGTSYEQYF
TRBV28	.	TRBD1	TRBJ1-5	TGTGCCAGCAGTCCCGAGTTTTGGCAGGGGGGCAATCAGCCCCAGCATTTT	CASSPEFWQGGNQPQHF
TRBV7-2	few	.	TRBJ2-1	TGTGCCAGCAGCTTAGACGAGACAGGTTCATACAATGAGCAGTTCTTC	CASSLDETGSYNEQFF
TRBV2	.	.	TRBJ2-7	TGTGCCAGCAGTGGGAGGGGGCTTCACGGGTACGAGCAGTACTTC	CASSGRGLHGYEQYF
TRBV4-3	.	.	TRBJ2-3	TGCGCCAGCAGCCAACAAACCCCGGTCACAGATACGCAGTATTTT	CASSQQTPVTDTQYF
TRBV19	.	TRBD2	TRBJ2-7	TGTGCCAGTAGTATGGGACTAAACTCCTACGAGCAGTACTTC	CASSMGLNSYEQYF
TRBV9	.	TRBD2	TRBJ2-1	TGTGCCAGCAGCGTGGGCGGGAGGGCTGGTGGTGAGCAGTTCTTC	CASSVGGRAGGEQFF
TRBV11-1	.	TRBD1	TRBJ2-7	TGTGCCAGCAGCACCGATAACAGGGGGATTTACGAGCAGTACTTC	CASSTDNRGIYEQYF
TRBV27	.	TRBD2	TRBJ2-2	TGTGCCAGCAGTTTGGGGGGAGGGGCCGGGGAGCTGTTTTTT	CASSLGGGAGELFF
TRBV28	.	TRBD2	TRBJ2-7	TGTGCCAGCAGTTTTAACAAGGGACTAGCGCCGACCGAGCAGTACTTC	CASSFNKGLAPTEQYF
TRBV4-1	.	.	TRBJ2-3	TGCGCCAGCAGCCAAAAGATCGGGCCAGATACGCAGTATTTT	CASSQKIGPDTQYF
TRBV4-2	.	TRBD2	TRBJ2-5	TGTGCCAGCAGCCAAGAGGGAGCGGGAGAGGGTGAAGAGACCCAGTACTTC	CASSQEGAGEGEETQYF
TRBV14	.	TRBD2	TRBJ2-7	TGTGCCAGCAGCCATGTTCCGGGAGGGAAGTACGAGCAGTACTTC	CASSHVPGGKYEQYF